One and the same sample provided the 12 T cell receptor beta chains below, sequenced in a study of CD4 T cells in relation to SARS-CoV-2 and coronaviruses. Their specific antigens are unknown. The unexposed donors gave CD4+ T cells in about 2010-2018, prior to COVID-19. After about 10 days of culture, CD4+ T cells were isolated. Clones were sequenced by immunoSEQ multiplex PCR, and TCRdb holds only the in-frame ones, with some missing. The sample has some 11,000 clones; approximately 74% are singletons. Sequencing was done on a sample of CD4+ T cells from PBMCs, cultured in vitro. These receptors were taken from a human donor in good health.

The V and J genes are TRBV5-4 and TRBJ2-3; D possibly corresponds to TRBD2 (7 bases). Trimming stripped 2 bases from V and 6 bases from J, with 25 bases between. The CDR3 has 18 residues. CDR1 SGHNT and CDR2 YYREEE come from the germline V gene (reference sequence). Here the CDR3 reads CASSLPPGGGGPPDTQYF. The CDR3 DNA reads TGTGCCAGCAGCTTACCCCCGGGGGGCGGGGGCCCTCCGGATACGCAGTATTTT.

This rearrangement joins TRBV28 to TRBJ2-7; 13 nucleotides align to TRBD2. V trimming: 3 bases; J trimming: 3 bases; junction bases outside the gene matches: 5. This CDR3 has 16 amino acids. Germline CDR1 is MDHEN and CDR2 is SYDVKM. CDR3 in DNA: TGTGCCAGCAGTTTGCGGACTAGCGGGAGTAGCTACGAGCAGTACTTC. Protein: CASSLRTSGSSYEQYF.

CDR3 nucleotide sequence: TGTGCCAGCAGCTTATCTCCGGGACAGGGGGTCGGGGACGGCTACACCTTC. Encoded protein: CASSLSPGQGVGDGYTF. The V gene is TRBV7-3, the J gene TRBJ1-2; 11 bases map to TRBD1. This CDR3 is built from 17 residues. With V trimmed by 2 bases and J by 8 bases, 13 bases remained unmatched. Germline V gene lookup returns CDR1 SGHTA and CDR2 FQGTGA.

The DNA for the CDR3 is TGTGCCAGCAGCTTCGTAGCGGGCGCGAACAATGAGCAGTTCTTC. Residues: CASSFVAGANNEQFF. The chain joins TRBV7-2 to TRBJ2-1, with 7 bases lining up with TRBD2. Germline V CDR1 and CDR2: SGHTA, FQGNSA. J gave up 5 bases and V 3 bases, and 7 bases lay outside the gene matches. The CDR3 sequence is 15 residues long.

V is TRBV5-4 and J is TRBJ2-5, with TRBD2 matching 9 bases. V trimming: 6 bases; J trimming: 4 bases; junction bases outside the gene matches: 16. Germline V gives CDR1 SGHNT, CDR2 YYREEE (reference sequence). This CDR3 comprises 17 residues. The CDR3, as DNA: TGTGCCAGCACCCCCGCGGGGGGGCCGCCCCTCCGAGAGACCCAGTACTTC. It is translated as CASTPAGGPPLRETQYF.

V is TRBV5-4 and J is TRBJ2-2; 10 bases line up with TRBD1. There are 16 residues in the CDR3. Trimming at V came to 2 bases and at J to 5 bases, leaving 6 bases not matched to a gene. The germline gives CDR1 SGHNT, CDR2 YYREEE (reference sequence). CDR3 coding DNA: TGTGCCAGCAGCTTTCGGGACAGGGGTGGGACCGGGGAGCTGTTTTTT. It encodes CASSFRDRGGTGELFF.

The rearrangement joins TRBV3-1 (or the pseudogene TRBV3-2) to TRBJ2-2; 13 nucleotides line up with TRBD2. Germline V gene sequence: CDR1 LGHDT, CDR2 YNNKEL (reference sequence). With V trimmed by 0 bases and J by 6 bases, 7 bases remained unmatched. The CDR3 loop spans 18 amino acids. The CDR3 sequence is CASSQDRTSGGAAGELFF. CDR3 DNA: TGTGCCAGCAGCCAAGATCGTACTAGCGGGGGGGCGGCCGGGGAGCTGTTTTTT.

The gene calls are TRBV5-5 and TRBJ1-4; D is possibly TRBD1 (5 bases). Between the trimmed V and J ends, which lost 2 bases and 8 bases, there was a span of 13 bases. The CDR3 runs to 14 residues. From germline, CDR1 is SGHKS and CDR2 YYEKEE (reference sequence). CDR3 amino acids: CASSLLPEGEKLFF. The CDR3 bases are TGTGCCAGCAGCTTACTTCCGGAGGGGGAAAAACTGTTTTTT.

The chain is built from TRBV19 and TRBJ2-5; D unresolved. Germline assignment: CDR1 LNHDA and CDR2 SQIVND (reference sequence). This CDR3 has 14 residues. V was pared by 6 bases and J by 5 bases, with 16 bases between. CDR3 nucleotides: TGTGCCAGTAGCCCCTCGGCAAGTCGGGAGACCCAGTACTTC. It encodes CASSPSASRETQYF.

This clone showed up just a few times. The rearrangement uses TRBV2 and TRBJ1-4, with D perhaps matching TRBD1 (5 bases). Germline values: CDR1 SNHLY, CDR2 FYNNEI. The CDR3 is made up of 14 amino acids. V shed 4 bases and J shed 6 bases, with 12 bases lying between them. CDR3 nucleotides: TGTGCCAGCAGTGCGCAGGGAGAATATGAAAAACTGTTTTTT. It specifies CASSAQGEYEKLFF. Together with reference TRBV2 and TRBJ1-4, the CDR3 gives the full variable domain: EPEVTQTPSHQVTQMGQEVILRCVPISNHLYFYWYRQILGQKVEFLVSFYNNEISEKSEIFDDQFSVERPDGSNFTLKIRSTKLEDSAMYFCASSAQGEYEKLFFGSGTQLSVL.

In its sample, this clone was seen once. The chain employs TRBV7-9 and TRBJ2-5, with 9 bases fitting TRBD1. Looked up from germline, CDR1 is SEHNR and CDR2 is FQNEAQ (reference sequence). J was trimmed by 1 base and V by 5 bases; bases with no gene match: 8. CDR3 size: 16 residues. CDR3 region: CASSAGTGITQETQYF. CDR3 coding DNA: TGTGCCAGCAGCGCCGGGACAGGGATTACCCAAGAGACCCAGTACTTC.

The chain combines TRBV5-6 with TRBJ2-7; possible D gene TRBD2, 7 bases. The V gene lost 3 bases and the J gene lost 2 bases, with 15 bases spanning the gap. Germline CDR1 and CDR2: SGHDT and YYEEEE. CDR3 length equals 15 residues. The CDR3 bases are TGTGCCAGCAGCTGGGGGCTGCGGGAGCCCTACGAGCAGTACTTC. This codes for CASSWGLREPYEQYF.